This T cell receptor (beta chain) was sequenced during a study of T cell repertoires in cytomegalovirus infection. For the study at large: Public TCR beta signatures indicated both CMV infection and matching HLA type. Study-wide results and caveats: CMV-specific TCR beta clonotypes restricted by HLA-C were the ones dominating the ex vivo response. Carriers of CMV and the relevant HLA type were discriminated by public TCR beta frequency.

In TCRdb, the reads were re-called with MiXCR into one record per CDR3 protein. The sample gives approximately 630,000 distinct CDR3 sequences, 20% to 25% of which show up once; less than 9.5% is in the top ten. This CDR3 has 15 amino acids. The V end was cut by 3 bases, the J end by 6 bases, with 16 bases between. Germline loops: CDR1 SGDLS, CDR2 YYNGEE. Turning to this clonotype: Its antigen is undetermined.

Specimen: CD8+ T cells from PBMCs. The chain couples TRBV9 to TRBJ2-1; either TRBD1 or TRBD2 may fit D (5 bases each). This sequence was found in a human donor in good health (CMV status not recorded). Some clones in this sample may be carry-over from other donors' samples. The CDR3 loop reads CASSGAGTPLNEQFF. In nucleotides, the CDR3 is TGTGCCAGCAGCGGCGCCGGGACCCCTCTCAATGAGCAGTTCTTC.